The 25 T cell receptor beta chains given below trace back to one sample, sequenced in a study of blood T cell repertoires in COVID-19. Using immunoSEQ multiplex PCR, the repertoire was profiled, and TCRdb retains in-frame clones only, with some absent. The sample contains some 50,000 clones, 80% to 90% of which appear only once. Sequencing used peripheral blood. All receptors derive from a human donor in a cohort sampled during active COVID-19. The donor label of this sample is uncertain.

The J gene is TRBJ2-1, the V gene TRBV14; 8 nucleotides line up with TRBD2. CDR1 is SGHDN, CDR2 FVKESK, per germline. Trimming cost V 0 bases and J 3 bases; bases outside gene matches: 4. The CDR3 has 16 amino acids. The CDR3 DNA follows: TGTGCCAGCAGCCAAGAGTGGCTAGCGGGCTACAATGAGCAGTTCTTC. It is translated as CASSQEWLAGYNEQFF.

The rearrangement links TRBV18 to TRBJ1-3; 7 positions match TRBD1. CDR3 length equals 16 residues. The ends lost 0 bases at V and 0 bases at J; junction bases unmatched: 2. Germline CDR1 reads KGHSH; CDR2 reads LQKENI. The CDR3 region is CASSPPGQSSGNTIYF. As DNA, the CDR3 is TGTGCCAGCTCACCACCGGGACAGAGCTCTGGAAACACCATATATTTT.

The gene calls are TRBV2 and TRBJ2-2; D might be TRBD2 (5 bases). CDR3 length equals 15 residues. Trimming shortened V by 7 bases and J by 2 bases, and 14 bases separated the two germline ends. The V gene's germline CDR1 is SNHLY and CDR2 FYNNEI. The CDR3 sequence: CASTDTRANTGELFF. CDR3 sequence (DNA): TGTGCCAGCACAGACACGAGGGCCAACACCGGGGAGCTGTTTTTT.

This chain links TRBV6-2 or TRBV6-3 with TRBJ2-1, with 11 bases aligning to TRBD2. V shed 1 base, J shed 10 bases, and the junction held 15 bases outside the gene matches. Looked up from germline, CDR1 is MNHEY and CDR2 is SVGEGT. The CDR3 runs to 18 residues. CDR3 sequence: CASSYYPPLAGAGGEQFF. For the CDR3, the DNA is TGTGCCAGCAGTTACTACCCCCCACTAGCGGGGGCCGGTGGAGAGCAGTTCTTC.

In its sample, this clone was seen a few times. The V gene is TRBV10-1, the J gene TRBJ2-1; TRBD2 aligns across 16 bases. V lost 0 bases, J lost 8 bases, and 4 bases stayed unmatched. The germline gives CDR1 WNHNN, CDR2 SYGVQD (reference sequence). The CDR3 is made up of 17 amino acids. CDR3 residues: CASSESYGTSGGDEQFF. The CDR3 DNA is TGCGCCAGCAGTGAGTCTTACGGGACTAGCGGGGGGGATGAGCAGTTCTTC.

This clone was recorded once. The chain recombines TRBV6-6 with TRBJ1-5, with a possible D match to TRBD1 (5 bases). Trimming stripped 5 bases from V and 6 bases from J, with 11 bases between. This CDR3 is 13 amino acids long. The germline gives CDR1 MNHNY, CDR2 SVGAGI (reference sequence). The CDR3: CASSDSSGQPQHF. The CDR3 nucleotides read TGTGCCAGCAGTGACAGTTCGGGTCAGCCCCAGCATTTT.

The rearrangement joins TRBV11-2 to TRBJ1-3; no reliable D call. V lost 5 bases to trimming and J lost 2 bases, with 7 bases between them. Germline values: CDR1 SGHAT, CDR2 FQNNGV. This CDR3 is built from 13 residues. Here the CDR3 DNA reads TGTGCCAGCAGCACAAGTCCTGGAAACACCATATATTTT. Translation: CASSTSPGNTIYF.

CDR3 loop: CASSLGQNNSPLHF. In DNA form, the CDR3 reads TGTGCCAGCAGTTTGGGGCAGAATAATTCACCCCTCCACTTT. The genes are TRBV28 and TRBJ1-6; possible D gene TRBD1, 5 bases. CDR1 is MDHEN and CDR2 is SYDVKM in the germline V gene. V dropped 3 bases and J dropped 5 bases, with 8 bases sitting between them. The CDR3 has 14 amino acids.

CDR3 in amino acids: CASKRGPFTDTQYF. Written as DNA, the CDR3 is TGTGCCAGCAAGCGGGGCCCTTTCACAGATACGCAGTATTTT. The chain combines TRBV19 with TRBJ2-3; 7 bases are a match to TRBD2. V lost 9 bases and J lost 2; bases outside the gene matches: 8. The CDR3 sequence is 14 residues long. Germline assignment: CDR1 LNHDA and CDR2 SQIVND (reference sequence).

This clone was seen only a few times. The V call is TRBV19, the J call TRBJ2-5; 8 bases line up with TRBD2. V lost 3 bases to trimming and J lost 2 bases; unmatched junction nucleotides: 5. CDR1 and CDR2 from the germline V gene are LNHDA and SQIVND (reference sequence). CDR3 size: 15 residues. The CDR3 DNA is TGTGCCAGTAGTATTGGGAGCGGGGGTCAAGAGACCCAGTACTTC. Protein: CASSIGSGGQETQYF.

V and J are TRBV5-1 and TRBJ2-2; 8 bases align to TRBD1. CDR3 length: 15 amino acids. V gave up 4 bases and J gave up 5 bases; unmatched junction bases: 7. The V gene's germline CDR1 is SGHRS and CDR2 YFSETQ. CDR3 sequence (DNA): TGCGCCAGCAGCATCGGACAGGGTGGAACCGGGGAGCTGTTTTTT. Residues: CASSIGQGGTGELFF.

V usage is TRBV3-1 (or the pseudogene TRBV3-2) and J usage is TRBJ2-1; 9 nucleotides align to TRBD2. V shed 5 bases, J shed 7 bases, and the junction held 21 bases outside the gene matches. This CDR3 contains 19 residues. CDR1 is LGHDT, CDR2 YNNKEL, per germline (reference sequence). Written as DNA, the CDR3 is TGTGCCAGCAGCTCTAGCTCCCCTGGGCGGGGGGGCCGGAGGAATGAGCAGTTCTTC. Protein: CASSSSSPGRGGRRNEQFF.

This rearrangement joins TRBV6-1 to TRBJ1-2; D unresolved. The CDR3 loop spans 15 amino acids. The V and J ends lost 2 bases and 0 bases respectively, with 10 bases between them. CDR1 and CDR2 from the germline V gene are MNHNS and SASEGT. The CDR3, as DNA: TGTGCCAGCAGTGAACTCTTCGAGCCTAACTATGGCTACACCTTC. Translating it yields CASSELFEPNYGYTF.

The V and J genes are TRBV4-1 and TRBJ2-1; TRBD2 aligns across 8 bases. The junction had 7 bases not matched to a gene; V was cut back by 1 base and J by 5 bases. This CDR3 has 16 amino acids. CDR1 MGHRA and CDR2 YSYEKL come from the germline V gene. CDR3 sequence reads: CASSQGSGLANNEQFF. The CDR3, as DNA: TGCGCCAGCAGCCAAGGGTCTGGACTAGCCAACAATGAGCAGTTCTTC.

The CDR3 coding sequence is TGTGCCAGCAGTGAAGCGCGGGGACGGTTCTCTGGGGCCAACGTCCTGACTTTC. It is translated as CASSEARGRFSGANVLTF. V usage is TRBV2 and J usage is TRBJ2-6; possible D gene TRBD2, 6 bases. The CDR3 is 18 amino acids. Trimming took 0 bases from V and 0 from J, leaving 12 bases between them. CDR1 SNHLY and CDR2 FYNNEI come from the germline V gene.

The V gene is TRBV29-1, the J gene TRBJ1-2; no definite D call. CDR3 length: 17 amino acids. The germline V gene encodes CDR1 SQVTM and CDR2 ANQGSEA. Trimming pared 6 bases from V and 4 bases from J, leaving 27 bases between. In DNA, the CDR3 is TGCAGCGTATCCCCCAAACGCCGACACTTTTTTGCCTATGGCTACACCTTC. Its translation: CSVSPKRRHFFAYGYTF.

The chain uses TRBV7-2 and TRBJ1-1, with TRBD1 matching over 8 bases. Germline values: CDR1 SGHTA, CDR2 FQGNSA. V shed 2 bases, J shed 1 base, and the junction held 12 bases outside the gene matches. This CDR3 is built from 18 residues. As DNA, the CDR3 is TGTGCCAGCAGCTTAAAAGGGAGAACAGGGGGATCGAACACTGAAGCTTTCTTT. This encodes CASSLKGRTGGSNTEAFF.

The gene calls are TRBV19 and TRBJ2-5, with D possibly matching TRBD2 (7 bases). CDR1 is LNHDA and CDR2 is SQIVND in the germline V gene (reference sequence). V lost 4 bases and J 1 base, leaving 16 bases between the germline ends. The CDR3 loop spans 16 amino acids. In DNA form, the CDR3 reads TGTGCCAGTAGTAACGGGGGGCCAGGGCCCCAAGAGACCCAGTACTTC. Residues: CASSNGGPGPQETQYF.

The chain links TRBV10-3 to TRBJ1-2, with D possibly matching TRBD1 (5 bases). The CDR3 runs to 14 residues. Per germline, CDR1 ENHRY and CDR2 SYGVKD. Trimming left V 0 bases short and J 6 bases short, with 11 bases between. Written as DNA, the CDR3 is TGTGCCATCAGTGAGTCCAGGGTGGGGAATGGCTACACCTTC. Translating gives CAISESRVGNGYTF.

V and J are TRBV7-2 and TRBJ2-5; 8 bases match TRBD1. The CDR3 has 15 amino acids. Looked up from germline, CDR1 is SGHTA and CDR2 is FQGNSA. Trimming cost V 4 bases and J 5 bases; bases outside gene matches: 9. The CDR3 sequence is CASSSGQGRLETQYF. As DNA, the CDR3 is TGTGCCAGCAGCTCCGGACAGGGAAGATTGGAGACCCAGTACTTC.

The DNA for the CDR3 is TGTGCCAGCAGCCCTGCCGGGGGGGGCTCCTACAATGAGCAGTTCTTC. It translates to CASSPAGGGSYNEQFF. V and J are TRBV3-1 (or the pseudogene TRBV3-2) and TRBJ2-1, with 8 bases lining up with TRBD2. The CDR3 spans 16 residues. With 4 bases clipped from V and 0 bases from J, the junction kept 5 bases outside the gene matches. Germline-derived CDR1 and CDR2 are LGHDT and YNNKEL (reference sequence).

This clone was recorded once. V gene TRBV6-5 combines with J gene TRBJ1-2, with 8 bases fitting TRBD1. The CDR3 contains 14 residues. Germline CDR1 and CDR2: MNHEY and SVGAGI. J was trimmed by 2 bases and V by 7 bases; bases with no gene match: 6. The CDR3 DNA reads TGTGCCAGCATAGTAGGACAGGGAAACTATGGCTACACCTTC. Amino acid sequence: CASIVGQGNYGYTF.

The rearrangement links TRBV11-3 to TRBJ2-1; D may be TRBD1 (6 bases). V was pared by 4 bases and J by 3 bases, with 10 bases between. Germline V gene sequence: CDR1 SGHNT, CDR2 YENEEA. The CDR3 contains 14 residues. The CDR3 protein is CASSSRQDYNEQFF. As DNA, the CDR3 is TGTGCCAGCAGCTCCCGACAGGACTACAATGAGCAGTTCTTC.

The chain combines TRBV5-1 with TRBJ2-5; TRBD1 aligns across 7 bases. Germline lookup yields CDR1 SGHRS and CDR2 YFSETQ. This CDR3 is 14 amino acids long. The V and J ends lost 4 bases and 3 bases, in that order; junction bases with no gene match: 6. For the CDR3, the DNA is TGCGCCAGCAGCCCTGCCGGGACAGAAGAGACCCAGTACTTC. Amino acids: CASSPAGTEETQYF. Looking up the rest from reference TRBV5-1 and TRBJ2-5 gives the full variable domain: KAGVTQTPRYLIKTRGQQVTLSCSPISGHRSVSWYQQTPGQGLQFLFEYFSETQRNKGNFPGRFSGRQFSNSRSEMNVSTLELGDSALYLCASSPAGTEETQYFGPGTRLLVL.

This sequence joins TRBV19 and TRBJ1-1; possibly TRBD1 for D (6 bases). CDR3 length equals 12 residues. V lost 10 bases to trimming and J lost 10 bases, with 19 bases between them. CDR1 is LNHDA and CDR2 is SQIVND in the germline V gene (reference sequence). CDR3 DNA: TGTGCCACCCTGGAAGGGGGACGGGTAGCTTTCTTT. Translating it yields CATLEGGRVAFF.